A selection of T cell receptor beta chains follows, all from one sample in a study of shared clonotypes between healthy human individuals. TCRdb's copy holds only in-frame clones and misses some; the assay was immunoSEQ multiplex PCR. Among approximately 640,000 clones listed, about 90% were seen once. Sample: memory CD8+ T cells from PBMCs. The receptors stem from a man aged 18-30 years in good health. Some clones in this sample may be carry-over from other donors' samples. CDR3s include the opening cysteine and the closing phenylalanine or tryptophan. D genes are given only for firm matches. Clone size is given for some rows only: seen once, a few or many times, or a class if the clone is expanded.

TRBV4-1,-,TRBJ2-1,-,CASSQDRRVQFF,TGCGCCAGCAGCCAAGATAGGAGGGTCCAGTTCTTC
TRBV7-9,TRBD1,TRBJ2-7,-,CASSSGQGLREQYF,TGTGCCAGCAGCTCGGGACAGGGTCTACGCGAGCAGTACTTC
TRBV11-2,TRBD2,TRBJ2-1,-,CASSFGRGPYNEQFF,TGTGCCAGCAGCTTCGGGAGGGGCCCCTACAATGAGCAGTTCTTC
TRBV25-1,-,TRBJ2-1,-,CASSIAFRAEQFF,TGTGCCAGCAGTATAGCTTTTCGCGCTGAGCAGTTCTTC
TRBV23-1,-,TRBJ2-7,once,CASSPPGPAAYEQYF,TGCGCCAGCAGTCCCCCCGGGCCGGCAGCCTACGAGCAGTACTTC
TRBV11-3,-,TRBJ1-6,-,CASSFGGRAPNSPLHF,TGTGCCAGCAGCTTCGGGGGTAGGGCTCCCAATTCACCCCTCCACTTT
TRBV4-1,-,TRBJ1-1,once,CASSPRQSLNTEAFF,TGCGCCAGCAGCCCAAGACAGTCCTTGAACACTGAAGCTTTCTTT
TRBV14,-,TRBJ2-1,once,CASSQGYTEQFF,TGTGCCAGCAGCCAAGGTTACACTGAGCAGTTCTTC
TRBV29-1,-,TRBJ2-7,-,CSVEVGSGGSYEQCF,TGCAGCGTTGAAGTGGGGTCCGGCGGGTCCTACGAGCAGTGCTTC
TRBV11-2,-,TRBJ2-3,-,CASSLGIDTQYF,TGTGCCAGCAGCTTAGGTATAGATACGCAGTATTTT
TRBV10-3,-,TRBJ1-2,-,CAISVWREGASYGYTF,TGTGCCATCAGTGTTTGGAGGGAAGGGGCGAGCTATGGCTACACCTTC
TRBV6-1,TRBD1,TRBJ1-2,-,CASPGQGGFGYGYTF,TGTGCCAGTCCGGGACAGGGGGGTTTCGGCTATGGCTACACCTTC
TRBV7-9,TRBD2,TRBJ2-5,once,CASSPAGAGGYQETQYF,TGTGCCAGCAGCCCAGCCGGAGCGGGAGGGTACCAAGAGACCCAGTACTTC
TRBV7-3,-,TRBJ2-7,-,CASSGRPDSYEQYF,TGTGCCAGCAGTGGCAGACCGGACAGCTACGAGCAGTACTTC
TRBV11-2,-,TRBJ1-2,-,CASSLRWGYGYTF,TGTGCCAGCAGCTTACGTTGGGGGTATGGCTACACCTTC
TRBV10-3,-,TRBJ1-4,-,CAISGHIREKLFF,TGTGCCATCAGTGGACACATAAGGGAAAAACTGTTTTTT
TRBV27,-,TRBJ2-2,-,CASSLSLAALRGELFF,TGTGCCAGCAGTTTATCCTTAGCCGCCCTGAGAGGGGAGCTGTTTTTT
TRBV19,TRBD1,TRBJ2-1,-,CASSSSGTAYNEQFF,TGTGCCAGTAGTTCTTCCGGGACAGCCTACAATGAGCAGTTCTTC
TRBV5-1,TRBD1,TRBJ1-2,-,CASRDREYGYTF,TGCGCCAGCCGGGACAGGGAGTATGGCTACACCTTC
TRBV2,-,TRBJ2-7,-,CASSARDTPYEQYF,TGTGCCAGCAGTGCCCGGGACACCCCCTACGAGCAGTACTTC
TRBV5-1,-,TRBJ2-7,-,CASSVVPYEQYF,TGCGCCAGCAGCGTAGTTCCCTACGAGCAGTACTTC
TRBV10-1,TRBD2,TRBJ2-1,-,CASSGGAGGWNEQFF,TGCGCCAGCAGTGGCGGAGCGGGAGGATGGAATGAGCAGTTCTTC
TRBV10-2,-,TRBJ1-5,-,CASSDRGANQPQHF,TGCGCCAGCAGTGATCGGGGGGCCAATCAGCCCCAGCATTTT
TRBV28,-,TRBJ2-3,-,CASQGGSDTQYF,TGTGCCAGCCAGGGGGGGTCGGATACGCAGTATTTT
TRBV2,-,TRBJ2-4,-,CASSEGQLLAKNIQYF,TGTGCCAGCAGTGAAGGGCAGTTGCTAGCCAAAAACATTCAGTACTTC
TRBV14,-,TRBJ2-1,-,CASSHGRGDYNEQFF,TGTGCCAGCAGCCATGGTCGCGGTGACTACAATGAGCAGTTCTTC
TRBV30,TRBD2,TRBJ2-7,-,CAWIGTSGGVQQYF,TGTGCCTGGATCGGGACTAGCGGGGGAGTCCAGCAGTACTTC
TRBV7-9,-,TRBJ2-5,-,CASSPEAFVGETQYF,TGTGCCAGCAGCCCAGAGGCCTTCGTCGGGGAGACCCAGTACTTC
TRBV4-1,-,TRBJ1-1,-,CASSQVVVTEAFF,TGCGCCAGCAGCCAAGTGGTCGTCACTGAAGCTTTCTTT
TRBV7-6,-,TRBJ2-1,-,CASSPEARDDEQFF,TGTGCCAGCAGCCCAGAGGCTAGGGACGATGAGCAGTTCTTC
TRBV10-3,-,TRBJ2-2,-,CAISEGSGELFF,TGTGCCATCAGTGAGGGATCCGGGGAGCTGTTTTTT
TRBV4-1,-,TRBJ1-3,-,CASSQRAWSGNTIYF,TGCGCCAGCAGCCAACGGGCATGGTCTGGAAACACCATATATTTT
TRBV4-1,TRBD1,TRBJ2-2,-,CASSHSTGAGELFF,TGCGCCAGCAGCCACTCTACAGGGGCCGGGGAGCTGTTTTTT
TRBV6-4,-,TRBJ2-7,once,CASSDLGFYEQYF,TGTGCCAGCAGTGACTTGGGATTCTACGAGCAGTACTTC
TRBV6-1,-,TRBJ1-1,-,CASSASVGHLNTEAFF,TGTGCCAGCAGTGCCAGTGTGGGACACTTAAACACTGAAGCTTTCTTT
TRBV27,-,TRBJ2-2,-,CASRLGSNTGELFF,TGTGCCAGCAGGCTGGGCAGCAACACCGGGGAGCTGTTTTTT
TRBV2,-,TRBJ1-3,once,CASSERGGRGNTIYF,TGTGCCAGCAGTGAACGGGGGGGTCGAGGAAACACCATATATTTT
TRBV27,TRBD1,TRBJ2-7,-,CASSWTGFYEQYF,TGTGCCAGCAGTTGGACAGGGTTCTACGAGCAGTACTTC
TRBV11-2,-,TRBJ2-2,-,CASSSGAHITGELFF,TGTGCCAGCAGCTCAGGGGCGCACATAACCGGGGAGCTGTTTTTT
TRBV5-1,-,TRBJ1-2,-,CASSPRLAKRNNYGYTF,TGCGCCAGCAGCCCGCGGTTGGCGAAACGAAATAACTATGGCTACACCTTC
TRBV2,TRBD1,TRBJ2-2,-,CASKGQGNTGELFF,TGTGCCAGCAAGGGACAGGGGAACACCGGGGAGCTGTTTTTT
TRBV27,TRBD1,TRBJ2-7,-,CASRQGAYEQYF,TGTGCCAGTAGACAGGGGGCCTACGAGCAGTACTTC
TRBV4-1,-,TRBJ1-1,few,CASSPIGGVGTEAFF,TGCGCCAGCAGCCCAATAGGAGGGGTTGGAACTGAAGCTTTCTTT
TRBV10-3,-,TRBJ2-7,-,CAIRGLQAYEQYF,TGTGCCATCAGGGGACTGCAGGCCTACGAGCAGTACTTC
TRBV29-1,TRBD2,TRBJ2-5,once,CGVARTSGIAETQYF,TGCGGCGTTGCTAGGACTAGCGGGATAGCAGAGACCCAGTACTTC
TRBV11-2,-,TRBJ2-7,-,CASSPRGSYEQYF,TGTGCCAGCTCCCCCCGGGGTTCCTACGAGCAGTACTTC
TRBV19,TRBD1,TRBJ1-1,once,CASSLGGMNTEAFF,TGTGCCAGTAGCCTAGGGGGCATGAACACTGAAGCTTTCTTT
TRBV28,-,TRBJ2-7,-,CASSLQRDTSYEQYF,TGTGCCAGCAGTTTACAGCGCGATACTTCCTACGAGCAGTACTTC
TRBV28,-,TRBJ1-1,many,CASLTGGKGRTEAFF,TGTGCCAGCCTGACTGGGGGGAAGGGAAGAACTGAAGCTTTCTTT